The clone carrying this TCR beta chain was counted a few times. Germline-derived CDR1 and CDR2 are MNHEY and SVGAGI. This CDR3 is 13 amino acids long. Trimming cost V 8 bases and J 4 bases; bases outside gene matches: 4. This sample was included in a study of early T cells in non-severe SARS-CoV-2 infection. At the level of the study: The study sequenced bulk RNA from unsorted whole blood, with chains unpaired.

Attached unique molecular identifiers marked individual cDNA molecules. TCRdb reprocessed the 5' RACE reads via MiXCR and lists one record per CDR3 protein. The data hold 55,000 to 65,000 distinct CDR3 sequences, with about 15% observed a single time. The clonotype originates from an adult who was a healthcare worker with PCR-confirmed SARS-CoV-2 infection or an uninfected control (not recorded which). V gene TRBV6-5 combines with J gene TRBJ2-1; 8 bases are a match to TRBD2. The sample in question was whole blood, obtained at baseline. The DNA for the CDR3 is TGTGCCAGCTCGGGGGGGGTTTACAATGAGCAGTTCTTC. Translating it yields CASSGGVYNEQFF.